This TCR beta chain emerged from a study of OX40 agonist ivuxolimab in advanced cancers. For this clone: The antigen is not known.

The table came from immunoSEQ multiplex PCR; TCRdb's copy has only in-frame clones and leaves some out. The table has around 70,000 clones, over 70% seen once. J was trimmed by 1 base and V by 3 bases; bases with no gene match: 8. The CDR3 covers 16 residues. The germline V gene has CDR1 MNHEY and CDR2 SMNVEV (reference sequence). Study-wide results and limits: Relatively little clonal expansion, among the lowest observed, appeared in partial responders at 0.1-3.0 mg/kg. Blood T cells, both CD4+ and CD8+, expanded clonally by week 6 at 0.1 to 3.0 mg/kg.

This receptor was taken from an adult with an advanced solid tumor such as melanoma, head and neck, liver or kidney cancer. Here the sequenced sample was CD4+ or CD8+ T cells sorted from blood, taken in a trial of the OX40 agonist ivuxolimab. This chain connects TRBV27 to TRBJ2-7, with 8 bases fitting TRBD1. CDR3 in amino acids: CASSFRGTGISYEQYF. The CDR3 coding sequence is TGTGCCAGCAGTTTCCGAGGGACAGGTATTTCCTACGAGCAGTACTTC.